These 17 T cell receptor beta chains originate from one sample sequenced in a study of cytomegalovirus exposure and HLA in healthy donors. It was with 60 Vbeta and 13 Jbeta primers that the PCR ran. Using immunoSEQ multiplex PCR, the repertoire was profiled, and TCRdb retains in-frame clones only, with some absent. The sample consists of under 200,000 clones, over 60% of them appearing once. The sample was PBMCs. The origin of the receptors is a man in his forties in good health and CMV-seronegative.

The chain is built from TRBV9 and TRBJ1-2, with D tentatively TRBD1 (5 bases). The CDR3 is 13 amino acids. Trimming took 4 bases from V and 2 from J, leaving 9 bases between them. Looked up from germline, CDR1 is SGDLS and CDR2 is YYNGEE. In DNA form, the CDR3 reads TGTGCCAGCAGCCCGGGGGACAACTATGGCTACACCTTC. Protein: CASSPGDNYGYTF. Combining the CDR3 with reference TRBV9 and TRBJ1-2 gives the whole variable domain DSGVTQTPKHLITATGQRVTLRCSPRSGDLSVYWYQQSLDQGLQFLIQYYNGEERAKGNILERFSAQQFPDLHSELNLSSLELGDSALYFCASSPGDNYGYTFGSGTRLTVV.

The chain carries TRBV7-2 and TRBJ2-3; TRBD1 agrees at 8 bases. After removal of 1 base from V and 6 bases from J, the junction contained 12 bases not matched to a gene. The length of the CDR3 is 17 residues. Per germline, CDR1 SGHTA and CDR2 FQGNSA. CDR3 in amino acids: CASSLGPQGAVVDTQYF. Here the CDR3 DNA reads TGTGCCAGCAGCTTAGGTCCCCAGGGGGCGGTGGTGGATACGCAGTATTTT.

V gene TRBV7-8 combines with J gene TRBJ1-2, with a possible D match to TRBD1 (6 bases). The germline V gene encodes CDR1 SGHVS and CDR2 FQNEAQ. The CDR3 has 15 amino acids. The V gene lost 1 base and the J gene lost 5 bases, with 14 bases spanning the gap. CDR3 bases: TGTGCCAGCAGCTTAGGGGCCAGGGGTACATATGGCTACACCTTC. Translation: CASSLGARGTYGYTF.

In regard to this clone: At one of its ends the junction is not consistent with the germline gene, which may arise from a read error. The rearrangement uses TRBV6-6 and TRBJ2-5; D is perhaps TRBD2 (6 bases). This CDR3 comprises 15 residues. Per the germline V gene, CDR1 is MNHNY and CDR2 is SVGAGI (reference sequence). The CDR3: CASSYGGAGRENQYF. The CDR3 DNA sequence: TGTGCCAGCAGTTATGGAGGAGCGGGCCGGGAGAACCAGTACTTC.

The chain links TRBV10-3 to TRBJ2-5, with TRBD2 matching 12 bases. The V segment lost 2 bases and the J segment 2 bases; nucleotides outside the gene matches: 12. The germline gives CDR1 ENHRY, CDR2 SYGVKD. The CDR3 length is 19 residues. The CDR3 DNA follows: TGTGCCATCAGTGAGCGAAGGACTAGCGGGACCACCATGCAAGAGACCCAGTACTTC. Encoded protein: CAISERRTSGTTMQETQYF.

Here the CDR3 reads CASSTETYEQYF. The CDR3 DNA reads TGTGCCAGCTCGACAGAGACCTACGAGCAGTACTTC. The chain uses TRBV18 and TRBJ2-7; D possibly corresponds to TRBD1 (5 bases). Trimming removed 6 bases from V and 2 bases from J, with 8 bases in between. CDR1 is KGHSH, CDR2 LQKENI, per germline. CDR3 length equals 12 residues.

The V call is TRBV5-1, the J call TRBJ1-2; D might be TRBD1 (5 bases). V was shortened by 4 bases and J by 7 bases, with 14 bases between the two germline ends. The CDR3 runs to 13 residues. Germline V gene data show CDR1 as SGHRS and CDR2 as YFSETQ. The CDR3 DNA sequence: TGCGCCAGCAGCAATCGGGGGGAGGGTGGCTACACCTTC. Protein: CASSNRGEGGYTF.

The rearrangement uses TRBV2 and TRBJ2-1; the D is unclear. Trimming left V 3 bases short and J 2 bases short, with 11 bases between. Germline V gives CDR1 SNHLY, CDR2 FYNNEI. The CDR3 is 15 amino acids. The CDR3 loop reads CASSEVLVAYNEQFF. The CDR3 region has the DNA TGTGCCAGCAGTGAGGTGTTAGTAGCCTACAATGAGCAGTTCTTC.

This chain uses TRBV12-5 with TRBJ1-1; D unresolved. Germline CDR1 and CDR2: LGHNT and FRNRAP. V was shortened by 4 bases and J by 6 bases, with 6 bases between the two germline ends. CDR3 length: 11 amino acids. The CDR3 DNA is TGTGCTAGTGGTTCGGGTTCTGAAGCTTTCTTT. Translated: CASGSGSEAFF.

V and J are TRBV30 and TRBJ2-1, with TRBD2 as a possible D gene (6 bases). V gave up 7 bases and J gave up 8 bases, with 15 bases separating them. CDR1 is GTSNPN and CDR2 is SVGIG in the germline V gene (reference sequence). The CDR3 is 12 amino acids. This chain's CDR3 is CALERRGDEQFF. The CDR3 DNA reads as TGTGCCTTAGAGCGGAGGGGTGATGAGCAGTTCTTC.

This sequence joins TRBV5-1 and TRBJ1-2; the D gene is possibly TRBD1 (5 bases). V was pared by 4 bases and J by 5 bases, with 15 bases between. CDR1 and CDR2 (germline): SGHRS, YFSETQ. This CDR3 has 14 residues. CDR3 sequence reads: CASSIYTGDYGYTF. DNA of the CDR3: TGCGCCAGCAGCATATACACAGGAGATTATGGCTACACCTTC.

The genes are TRBV9 and TRBJ1-2; D is unresolved. Germline loops: CDR1 SGDLS, CDR2 YYNGEE. The CDR3 totals 15 residues. Trimming pared 3 bases from V and 8 bases from J, leaving 20 bases between. CDR3 loop: CASSAGRENPIGYTF. The CDR3 bases are TGTGCCAGCAGCGCGGGAAGGGAGAATCCTATCGGCTACACCTTC.

The J gene is TRBJ2-3, the V gene TRBV4-1, with TRBD1 matching over 10 bases. The CDR3 has 15 residues. Germline CDR1 MGHRA, CDR2 YSYEKL. V shed 0 bases, J shed 5 bases, and the junction held 2 bases outside the gene matches. The DNA of the CDR3 is TGCGCCAGCAGCCAAGAGGGACAGGGGAAAGATACGCAGTATTTT. Encoded protein: CASSQEGQGKDTQYF.

The genes are TRBV7-2 and TRBJ2-6; no clear D gene. The CDR3 loop spans 15 amino acids. V lost 5 bases and J lost 1, with 9 bases in between. CDR1 and CDR2 (germline): SGHTA, FQGNSA. The CDR3 nucleotides are TGTGCCAGCAGCACCCCCCGGTCTGGGGCCAACGTCCTGACTTTC. It specifies CASSTPRSGANVLTF.

The table lists this clone with a count of one. J is TRBJ1-1 and V is TRBV19; 8 nucleotides match TRBD1. This CDR3 spans 16 amino acids. Germline V gene data show CDR1 as LNHDA and CDR2 as SQIVND (reference sequence). V lost 3 bases to trimming and J lost 10 bases; unmatched junction nucleotides: 16. The CDR3 loop is CASSIEGVVAGGLAFF. DNA for the CDR3: TGTGCCAGTAGTATTGAAGGGGTGGTGGCAGGGGGCTTAGCTTTCTTT.

The V gene is TRBV29-1, the J gene TRBJ1-2, with 8 bases matching TRBD1. CDR1 and CDR2 (germline): SQVTM, ANQGSEA. The CDR3 totals 15 residues. V was clipped by 4 bases and J by 0 bases; unmatched bases: 7. The CDR3 spells CSVVPPGGSNYGYTF. The DNA of the CDR3 is TGCAGCGTTGTACCCCCAGGGGGCTCTAACTATGGCTACACCTTC.

V and J are TRBV27 and TRBJ2-1; D possibly corresponds to TRBD2 (6 bases). CDR1 is MNHEY, CDR2 SMNVEV, per germline (reference sequence). V was pared by 6 bases and J by 2 bases, with 14 bases between. The CDR3 contains 15 residues. In DNA form, the CDR3 reads TGTGCCAGCAGCCCACTAGCCTATACCTACAATGAGCAGTTCTTC. Amino acid sequence: CASSPLAYTYNEQFF.